The 25 T cell receptor beta chains listed next were all sequenced from one sample in a study of sequential checkpoint blockade in melanoma. Indicated treatment: randomized to nivolumab then ipilimumab (arm A) or the reverse (arm B). Produced via immunoSEQ multiplex PCR; TCRdb's table is partial and in-frame only. Of about 6,100 clones listed, roughly a fifth are singletons. The sample in question was tumor tissue (inferred from file names), obtained from a patient given nivolumab and ipilimumab in sequence. The source of these receptors is a human donor with melanoma.

This clone was recorded a few times. The chain uses TRBV19 and TRBJ1-2; D is perhaps TRBD1 (6 bases). This CDR3 spans 15 amino acids. V was pared by 5 bases and J by 4 bases, with 17 bases between. From germline, CDR1 is LNHDA and CDR2 SQIVND (reference sequence). CDR3 nucleotides: TGTGCCAGTAGTCCTCTCCAGGGGACTATCTATGGCTACACCTTC. The encoded protein is CASSPLQGTIYGYTF.

This clone was observed a single time. This chain joins TRBV14 and TRBJ2-5, with 12 bases matching TRBD2. Germline loops: CDR1 SGHDN, CDR2 FVKESK. V was clipped by 4 bases and J by 4 bases; unmatched bases: 7. The CDR3 covers 16 residues. For the CDR3, the DNA is TGTGCCAGCAGCCGTCGACTAGCGGGGGCTGGAGAGACCCAGTACTTC. As protein: CASSRRLAGAGETQYF.

This clone was observed many times. This chain links TRBV11-3 with TRBJ2-4; possibly TRBD1 or TRBD2 for D (6 bases each). Germline CDR1 and CDR2: SGHNT and YENEEA. With 3 bases removed from V and 1 base from J, the gap between germline ends came to 7 bases. The CDR3 covers 14 residues. CDR3 DNA: TGTGCCAGCAGCTTGGGGGGCGCCAAAAACATTCAGTACTTC. Residues: CASSLGGAKNIQYF.

Turning to this clone: An end of the junction does not agree with germline; a read error may underlie this. The chain employs TRBV6-8 and TRBJ2-3; TRBD2 aligns across 8 bases. The CDR3 totals 14 residues. Looked up from germline, CDR1 is MNHGY and CDR2 is SAAAGT. CDR3 in DNA: TGTGCCATCAGTGTCGGGGGGGGTACAGATACGCAGTATTTT. It yields the protein CAISVGGGTDTQYF.

This chain links TRBV28 with TRBJ2-1; TRBD2 matches 9 bases. The CDR3 sequence is 15 residues long. Germline V gives CDR1 MDHEN, CDR2 SYDVKM. Losses at the gene ends were 3 bases for V and 5 bases for J; bases not matched to a gene: 5. CDR3 region: CASSFWLAGNNEQFF. In DNA form, the CDR3 reads TGTGCCAGCAGTTTTTGGCTAGCGGGGAACAATGAGCAGTTCTTC.

This clone was detected many times. Other DNA variants within this sample encode the same CDR3. Here the CDR3 reads CAWIGVRGGAWTGELFF. The CDR3 DNA is TGTGCCTGGATTGGTGTTCGCGGGGGGGCTTGGACCGGGGAGCTGTTTTTT. The chain joins TRBV30 to TRBJ2-2; TRBD2 aligns across 9 bases. After removal of 4 bases from V and 5 bases from J, the junction contained 14 bases not matched to a gene. Germline-derived CDR1 and CDR2 are GTSNPN and SVGIG (reference sequence). CDR3 length equals 17 residues.

This chain joins TRBV19 and TRBJ2-3; D is possibly TRBD2 (6 bases). The CDR3 consists of 15 residues. Germline CDR1 LNHDA, CDR2 SQIVND (reference sequence). Trimming took 6 bases from V and 3 from J, leaving 16 bases between them. The CDR3 sequence is CASSTGLAATDTQYF. In nucleotides, the CDR3 is TGTGCCAGTAGCACGGGACTCGCGGCGACAGATACGCAGTATTTT.

Many counts were recorded for this clone. This chain connects TRBV11-3 to TRBJ2-7; no clear D. The V gene lost 0 bases and the J gene lost 2 bases, with 8 bases spanning the gap. There are 14 residues in the CDR3. Germline CDR1 is SGHNT and CDR2 is YENEEA. CDR3 protein: CASSLDRQAYEQYF. The CDR3 nucleotides read TGTGCCAGCAGCTTAGATCGGCAGGCCTACGAGCAGTACTTC.

V gene TRBV29-1 combines with J gene TRBJ2-5, with D possibly being TRBD1 (5 bases). In germline, CDR1 is SQVTM, CDR2 ANQGSEA. V was pared by 4 bases and J by 4 bases, with 13 bases between. The CDR3 runs to 13 residues. The CDR3 bases are TGCAGCGTTGGACCGGCAGGGCTAGAGACCCAGTACTTC. Translation gives CSVGPAGLETQYF.

This clone was seen a handful of times. The chain is built from TRBV6-8 and TRBJ2-1, with TRBD2 matching over 13 bases. The CDR3 runs to 18 residues. The V segment lost 6 bases and the J segment 3 bases; nucleotides outside the gene matches: 11. Germline CDR1 MNHGY, CDR2 SAAAGT. CDR3 coding DNA: TGTGCCAGCAGCCCCCTACCACTAGCGGGGGGGTTCTACAATGAGCAGTTCTTC. It encodes CASSPLPLAGGFYNEQFF.

The sample holds a few counts of this clone. The chain has TRBV7-4 and TRBJ2-7, with D maybe TRBD1 (5 bases). From germline, CDR1 is SGHVT and CDR2 SQSDAQ. Trimming pared 4 bases from V and 7 bases from J, leaving 14 bases between. This CDR3 has 13 residues. CDR3: CASSSAGPREQYF. CDR3 bases: TGTGCCAGCAGCTCCGCAGGGCCTCGGGAGCAGTACTTC.

In this sample, this clone turned up once. The chain has TRBV19 and TRBJ1-5; 11 positions agree with TRBD1. CDR3 length: 14 residues. Germline CDR1 and CDR2: LNHDA and SQIVND (reference sequence). Losses at the gene ends were 7 bases for V and 5 bases for J; bases not matched to a gene: 4. CDR3 amino acids: CASITGQGDQPQHF. CDR3 in DNA: TGTGCCAGTATTACGGGACAGGGGGATCAGCCCCAGCATTTT.

This clone turned up a few times. The rearrangement joins TRBV11-3 to TRBJ1-2; the match to TRBD1 covers 7 bases. CDR3 length equals 15 residues. V lost 4 bases to trimming and J lost 7 bases; unmatched junction nucleotides: 12. Germline lookup yields CDR1 SGHNT and CDR2 YENEEA. For the CDR3, the DNA is TGTGCCAGCAGCTCAGGGAGGGGGCGCCCGGGTGGCTACACCTTC. Translating gives CASSSGRGRPGGYTF.

This clone has just a few counts. This chain connects TRBV6-8 to TRBJ1-2; no reliable D call. Germline V gives CDR1 MNHGY, CDR2 SAAAGT. The CDR3 covers 15 residues. V was clipped by 0 bases and J by 2 bases, with 10 bases between them. The CDR3 DNA sequence: TGTGCCAGCAGTTACTCTACTGCCCCAAACTATGGCTACACCTTC. The encoded protein is CASSYSTAPNYGYTF.

This clone appeared a few times. CDR3 sequence: CAWSVTGNEQYF. The CDR3 nucleotides are TGTGCCTGGAGTGTGACTGGGAACGAGCAGTACTTC. The chain has TRBV30 and TRBJ2-7, with no clear D. V gave up 0 bases and J gave up 5 bases, with 8 bases separating them. The CDR3 length is 12 residues. CDR1 is GTSNPN, CDR2 SVGIG, per germline (reference sequence).

This clone was counted only a few times. The chain joins TRBV1 to TRBJ2-5; the table's D call TRBD1 went unverified against the DNA. TRBV1 is described as a pseudogene. The CDR3 sequence is 16 residues long. The CDR3 DNA sequence: TGCGCCAGCAGCCAAACACTACAGGGTGGGGCAGAGACCCAGTACTTC. It encodes CASSQTLQGGAETQYF.

Only a few counts were recorded for this clone. The rearrangement uses TRBV5-1 and TRBJ1-1; the match to TRBD1 covers 9 bases. V lost 4 bases, J lost 1 base, and 5 bases stayed unmatched. This CDR3 region has 15 residues. Germline CDR1 reads SGHRS; CDR2 reads YFSETQ. CDR3 sequence reads: CASSIRTGANTEAFF. DNA of the CDR3: TGCGCCAGCAGCATAAGGACAGGGGCGAACACTGAAGCTTTCTTT.

The genes are TRBV10-2 and TRBJ1-2; no clear D. Germline V gene sequence: CDR1 WSHSY, CDR2 SAAADI. V lost 3 bases to trimming and J lost 7 bases, with 18 bases between them. The CDR3 has 15 amino acids. The CDR3 DNA reads as TGCGCCAGCAGTGACTCAGACGGGATTCTGGCTGGCTACACCTTC. Its translation: CASSDSDGILAGYTF.

The table lists this clone with a few counts. The chain recombines TRBV6-8 with TRBJ1-3; 7 nucleotides line up with TRBD1. J gave up 0 bases and V 5 bases, and 10 bases lay outside the gene matches. Germline loops: CDR1 MNHGY, CDR2 SAAAGT. The CDR3 totals 17 residues. The CDR3 reads CASSGDSPRSSGNTIYF. In DNA, the CDR3 is TGTGCCAGCAGTGGGGACAGTCCTCGGAGCTCTGGAAACACCATATATTTT.

The table lists this clone with a few counts. CDR3 nucleotides: TGTGCCAGCAGCCCGGTGGGCAGGGCGGAAAAACTGTTTTTT. The encoded protein is CASSPVGRAEKLFF. The chain couples TRBV11-3 to TRBJ1-4, with a tentative D call TRBD1 (5 bases). This CDR3 region has 14 residues. Trimming took off 5 bases at V and 8 bases at J, with 15 bases between the two ends. Per the germline V gene, CDR1 is SGHNT and CDR2 is YENEEA.

V gene TRBV11-3 combines with J gene TRBJ2-5, with 11 bases matching TRBD2. J lost 5 bases, V lost 2 bases, and 7 bases had no gene match. The CDR3 loop spans 16 amino acids. Germline loops: CDR1 SGHNT, CDR2 YENEEA. DNA of the CDR3: TGTGCCAGCAGCTTAATAGCGGGGGGGCCTTTTGAGACCCAGTACTTC. Its protein product is CASSLIAGGPFETQYF.

This clone was seen only a few times. The chain links TRBV6-8 to TRBJ1-6; perhaps TRBD1 as D (5 bases). The germline CDR1 and CDR2 sequences are MNHGY and SAAAGT. The ends were cut back, 5 bases at V and 6 bases at J, with 14 bases in the middle. This CDR3 region has 15 residues. The CDR3 loop reads CASSGVGQGNSPLHF. The CDR3 nucleotides read TGTGCCAGCAGTGGGGTGGGGCAGGGTAATTCACCCCTCCACTTT.

The gene calls are TRBV23-1 and TRBJ1-1; D unclear. TRBV23-1 is an ORF; its function is uncertain. The CDR3 totals 13 residues. V dropped 6 bases and J dropped 6 bases, with 14 bases sitting between them. CDR3 protein: CASSLSRTPEAFF. CDR3 nucleotide sequence: TGCGCCAGCAGCTTAAGCCGGACCCCTGAAGCTTTCTTT.

The rearrangement uses TRBV6-8 and TRBJ1-1; a weak D match, TRBD1 (5 bases). V gave up 5 bases and J gave up 7 bases, with 14 bases separating them. Germline CDR1 is MNHGY and CDR2 is SAAAGT. The CDR3 runs 13 residues. The CDR3 region is CASSVTGPLEAFF. The CDR3 DNA sequence: TGTGCCAGCAGTGTCACAGGACCCCTTGAAGCTTTCTTT.

This clone was observed a handful of times. The rearrangement links TRBV6-8 to TRBJ2-7; 7 nucleotides line up with TRBD1. Germline trimming cut 6 bases from V and 5 bases from J; bases unmatched to any gene: 13. This CDR3 spans 15 amino acids. Germline V lookup: CDR1 MNHGY, CDR2 SAAAGT. CDR3 in DNA: TGTGCCAGCAGCAATCCGAGGGACAGCTTCCACGAGCAGTACTTC. Translating gives CASSNPRDSFHEQYF.